The entry below describes one TCR beta chain. Its target is not known. The data were obtained in a study of CD4 T cells in relation to SARS-CoV-2 and coronaviruses. Germline V gene sequence: CDR1 LGHDT, CDR2 YNNKEL (reference sequence). The V end lost 0 bases, the J end lost 0 bases, and 18 bases lay between the germline ends. The CDR3 has 19 amino acids. Whole-study results and caveats: Memory recall responses, not primary responses primed in culture, are what the assay detects.

CD4+ T cells from unexposed donors were obtained before the COVID-19 pandemic (2011-2018). This table comes from immunoSEQ multiplex PCR, and its TCRdb copy is limited to in-frame clones, with some not included. The sample consists of approximately 64,000 clones, 94% of them appearing once. This TCR was sampled from a human donor in good health. The sample was naive CD4+ T cells from PBMCs. Subset indicated: naive CD4+ T cells isolated by negative enrichment. V gene TRBV3-1 (or the pseudogene TRBV3-2) combines with J gene TRBJ1-3; no clear D. CDR3 loop: CASSQDPIGVFNSGNTIYF. The CDR3 nucleotides read TGTGCCAGCAGCCAAGATCCGATAGGCGTTTTTAACTCTGGAAACACCATATATTTT.